This TCR beta chain was observed in a study of blood T cell repertoires in COVID-19. Background on the study: Acute-phase and convalescent COVID-19 samples originated in the United States, Italy and Spain. PBMCs, B-cell-depleted T cells, or T cells were the source of the cDNA or gDNA that made up the material.

Original data processing: Reference gene primer amplification in the assay estimated nucleated cell counts. TCRdb's copy holds only in-frame clones and misses some; the assay was immunoSEQ multiplex PCR. The V and J calls and clone size come from that table; D and trimming were worked out from the DNA. Of 200,000 to 300,000 clones in the sample, approximately 82% were seen once. Germline values: CDR1 GTSNPN, CDR2 SVGIG (reference sequence). This CDR3 has 14 amino acids. With V trimmed by 5 bases and J by 1 base, 5 bases remained unmatched. The clonotype originates from a middle-aged man who had recovered from COVID-19. This chain connects TRBV30 to TRBJ1-1; 9 bases fit TRBD1. The sample taken for sequencing was peripheral blood. CDR3 nucleotides: TGTGCCTGGGGGTGGGGACAGGGGAACACTGAAGCTTTCTTT. Translating it yields CAWGWGQGNTEAFF.